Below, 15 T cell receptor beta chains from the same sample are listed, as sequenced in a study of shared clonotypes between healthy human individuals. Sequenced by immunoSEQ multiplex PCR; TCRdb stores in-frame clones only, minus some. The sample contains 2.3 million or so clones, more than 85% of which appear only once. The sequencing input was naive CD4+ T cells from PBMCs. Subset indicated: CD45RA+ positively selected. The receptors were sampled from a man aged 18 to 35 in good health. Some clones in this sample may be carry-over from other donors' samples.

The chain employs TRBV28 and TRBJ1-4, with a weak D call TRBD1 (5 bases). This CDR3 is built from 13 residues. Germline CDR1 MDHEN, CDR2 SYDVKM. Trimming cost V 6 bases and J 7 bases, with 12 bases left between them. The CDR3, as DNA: TGTGCCAGCAGGGGCAGGGCCCCTGAAAAACTGTTTTTT. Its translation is CASRGRAPEKLFF.

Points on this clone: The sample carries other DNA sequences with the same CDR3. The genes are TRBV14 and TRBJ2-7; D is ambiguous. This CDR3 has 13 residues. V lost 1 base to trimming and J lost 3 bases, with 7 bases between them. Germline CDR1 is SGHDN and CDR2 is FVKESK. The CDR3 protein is CASSQGRSYEQYF. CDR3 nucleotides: TGTGCCAGCAGCCAAGGGCGGAGCTACGAGCAGTACTTC.

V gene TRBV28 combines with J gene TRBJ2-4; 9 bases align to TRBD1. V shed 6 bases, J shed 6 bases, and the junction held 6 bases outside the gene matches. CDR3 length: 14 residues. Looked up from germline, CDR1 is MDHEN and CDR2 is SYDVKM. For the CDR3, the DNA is TGTGCCAGCAGCCCAGGGGGACAGGGAAACATTCAGTACTTC. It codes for CASSPGGQGNIQYF. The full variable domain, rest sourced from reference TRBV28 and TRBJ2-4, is DVKVTQSSRYLVKRTGEKVFLECVQDMDHENMFWYRQDPGLGLRLIYFSYDVKMKEKGDIPEGYSVSREKKERFSLILESASTNQTSMYLCASSPGGQGNIQYFGAGTRLSVL.

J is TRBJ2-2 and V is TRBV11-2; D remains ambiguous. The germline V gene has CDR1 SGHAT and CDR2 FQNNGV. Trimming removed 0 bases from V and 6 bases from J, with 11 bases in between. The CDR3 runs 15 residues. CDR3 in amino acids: CASSLDRVNSGELFF. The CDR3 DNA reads TGTGCCAGCAGCTTAGATCGAGTCAACTCCGGGGAGCTGTTTTTT.

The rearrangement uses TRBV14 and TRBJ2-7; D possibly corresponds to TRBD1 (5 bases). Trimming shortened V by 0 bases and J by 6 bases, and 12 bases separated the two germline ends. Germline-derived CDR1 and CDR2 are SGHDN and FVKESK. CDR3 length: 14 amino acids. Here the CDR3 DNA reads TGTGCCAGCAGCCAAGATTTAAGGGGCGGCGAGCAGTACTTC. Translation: CASSQDLRGGEQYF.

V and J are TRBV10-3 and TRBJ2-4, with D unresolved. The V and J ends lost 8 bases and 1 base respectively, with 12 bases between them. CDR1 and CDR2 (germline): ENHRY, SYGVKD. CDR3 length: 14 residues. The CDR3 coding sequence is TGTGCCATCCGCAGCGAAGGGGCCAAAAACATTCAGTACTTC. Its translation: CAIRSEGAKNIQYF.

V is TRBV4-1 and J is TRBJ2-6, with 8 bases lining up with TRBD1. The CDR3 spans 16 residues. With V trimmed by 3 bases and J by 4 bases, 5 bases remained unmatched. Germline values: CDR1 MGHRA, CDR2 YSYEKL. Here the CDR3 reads CASSQRTGTGANVLTF. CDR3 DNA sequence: TGCGCCAGCAGCCAGCGGACAGGGACCGGGGCCAACGTCCTGACTTTC.

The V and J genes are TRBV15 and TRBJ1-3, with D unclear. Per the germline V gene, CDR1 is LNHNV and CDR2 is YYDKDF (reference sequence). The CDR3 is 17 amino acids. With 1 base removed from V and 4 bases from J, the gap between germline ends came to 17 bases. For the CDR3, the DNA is TGTGCCACCAGCAGAGTGCTAAGGGCCTCTCAAGGAAACACCATATATTTT. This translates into CATSRVLRASQGNTIYF.

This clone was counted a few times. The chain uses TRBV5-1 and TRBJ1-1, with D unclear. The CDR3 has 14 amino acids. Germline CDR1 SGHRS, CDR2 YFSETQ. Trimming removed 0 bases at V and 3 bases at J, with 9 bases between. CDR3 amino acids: CASSLGSTDTEAFF. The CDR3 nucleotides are TGCGCCAGCAGCTTGGGATCGACGGACACTGAAGCTTTCTTT.

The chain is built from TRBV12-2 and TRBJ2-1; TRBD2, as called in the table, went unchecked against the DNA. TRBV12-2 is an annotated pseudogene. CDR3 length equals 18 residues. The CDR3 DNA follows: TGTGCAAGTCGTGGGACTAGCGAGATGGCCAATTCCAACAATGAGCAGTTCTTC. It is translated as CASRGTSEMANSNNEQFF.

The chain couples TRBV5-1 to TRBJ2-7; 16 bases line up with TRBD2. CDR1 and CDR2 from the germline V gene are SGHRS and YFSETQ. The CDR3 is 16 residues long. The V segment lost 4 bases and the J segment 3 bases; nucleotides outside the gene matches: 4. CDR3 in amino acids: CASSGGTSGRVYEQYF. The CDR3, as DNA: TGCGCCAGCAGCGGGGGGACTAGCGGGAGGGTCTACGAGCAGTACTTC. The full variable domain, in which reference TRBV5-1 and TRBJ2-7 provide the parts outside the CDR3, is KAGVTQTPRYLIKTRGQQVTLSCSPISGHRSVSWYQQTPGQGLQFLFEYFSETQRNKGNFPGRFSGRQFSNSRSEMNVSTLELGDSALYLCASSGGTSGRVYEQYFGPGTRLTVT.

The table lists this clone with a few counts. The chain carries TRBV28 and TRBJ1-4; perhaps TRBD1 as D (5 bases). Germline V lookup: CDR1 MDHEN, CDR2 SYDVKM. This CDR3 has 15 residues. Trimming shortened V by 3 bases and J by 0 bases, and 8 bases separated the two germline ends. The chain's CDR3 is CASSLQGPTNEKLFF. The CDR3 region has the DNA TGTGCCAGCAGTTTGCAGGGACCAACTAATGAAAAACTGTTTTTT. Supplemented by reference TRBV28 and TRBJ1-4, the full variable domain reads DVKVTQSSRYLVKRTGEKVFLECVQDMDHENMFWYRQDPGLGLRLIYFSYDVKMKEKGDIPEGYSVSREKKERFSLILESASTNQTSMYLCASSLQGPTNEKLFFGSGTQLSVL.

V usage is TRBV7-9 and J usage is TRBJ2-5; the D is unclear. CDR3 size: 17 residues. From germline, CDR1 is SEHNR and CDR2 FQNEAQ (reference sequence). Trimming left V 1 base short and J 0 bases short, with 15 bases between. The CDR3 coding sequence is TGTGCCAGCAGCTTAGGGATAGCCGCGGAGTACCAAGAGACCCAGTACTTC. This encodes CASSLGIAAEYQETQYF.

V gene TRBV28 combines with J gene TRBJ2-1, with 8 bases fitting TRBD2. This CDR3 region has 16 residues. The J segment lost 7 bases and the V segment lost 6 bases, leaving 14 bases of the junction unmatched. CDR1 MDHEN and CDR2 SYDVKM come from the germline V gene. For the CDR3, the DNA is TGTGCCAGCAGCCTTACTAGCGGAGGGGGGGTAAATGAGCAGTTCTTC. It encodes CASSLTSGGGVNEQFF.

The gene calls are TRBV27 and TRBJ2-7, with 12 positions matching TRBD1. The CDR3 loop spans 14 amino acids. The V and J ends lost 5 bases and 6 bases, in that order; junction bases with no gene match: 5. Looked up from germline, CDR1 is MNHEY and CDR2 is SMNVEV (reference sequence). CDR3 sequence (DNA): TGTGCCAGCAGTCCGGGGACAGGGGGCGTCGAGCAGTACTTC. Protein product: CASSPGTGGVEQYF.